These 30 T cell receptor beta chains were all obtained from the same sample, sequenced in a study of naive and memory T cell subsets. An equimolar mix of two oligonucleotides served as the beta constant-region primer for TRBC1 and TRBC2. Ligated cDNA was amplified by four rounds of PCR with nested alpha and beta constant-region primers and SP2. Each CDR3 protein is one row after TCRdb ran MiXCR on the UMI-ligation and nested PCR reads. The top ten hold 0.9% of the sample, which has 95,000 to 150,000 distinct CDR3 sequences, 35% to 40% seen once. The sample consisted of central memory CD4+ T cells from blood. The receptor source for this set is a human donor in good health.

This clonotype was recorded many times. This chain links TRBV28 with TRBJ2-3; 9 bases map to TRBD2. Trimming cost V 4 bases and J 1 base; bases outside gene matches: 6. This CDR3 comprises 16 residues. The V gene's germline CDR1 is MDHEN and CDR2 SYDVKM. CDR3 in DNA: TGTGCCAGCAGTTCCGTAGCGGGAGCGGGCACAGATACGCAGTATTTT. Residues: CASSSVAGAGTDTQYF.

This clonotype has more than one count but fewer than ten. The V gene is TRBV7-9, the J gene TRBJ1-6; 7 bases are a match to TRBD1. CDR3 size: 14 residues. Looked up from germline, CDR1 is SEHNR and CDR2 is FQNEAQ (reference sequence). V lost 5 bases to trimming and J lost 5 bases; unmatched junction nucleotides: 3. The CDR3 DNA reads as TGTGCCAGCAGCGGACAGGCGGATAATTCACCCCTCCACTTT. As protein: CASSGQADNSPLHF. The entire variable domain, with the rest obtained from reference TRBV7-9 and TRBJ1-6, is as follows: DTGVSQNPRHKITKRGQNVTFRCDPISEHNRLYWYRQTLGQGPEFLTYFQNEAQLEKSRLLSDRFSAERPKGSFSTLEIQRTEQGDSAMYLCASSGQADNSPLHFGNGTRLTVT.

CDR3 loop: CASGFGRTMNTEAFF. The DNA of the CDR3 is TGTGCCAGTGGTTTTGGCCGGACCATGAACACTGAAGCTTTCTTT. The chain uses TRBV2 and TRBJ1-1; no definite D call. There are 15 residues in the CDR3. Germline V lookup: CDR1 SNHLY, CDR2 FYNNEI. V gave up 9 bases and J gave up 0 bases, with 17 bases separating them. Supplemented by reference TRBV2 and TRBJ1-1, the full variable domain reads EPEVTQTPSHQVTQMGQEVILRCVPISNHLYFYWYRQILGQKVEFLVSFYNNEISEKSEIFDDQFSVERPDGSNFTLKIRSTKLEDSAMYFCASGFGRTMNTEAFFGQGTRLTVV.

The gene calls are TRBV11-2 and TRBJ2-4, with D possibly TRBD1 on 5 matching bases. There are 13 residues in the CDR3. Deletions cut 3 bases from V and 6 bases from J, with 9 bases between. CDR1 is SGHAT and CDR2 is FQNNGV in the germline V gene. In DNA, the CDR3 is TGTGCCAGCAGCTTGTTGCAGGGAAACATTCAGTACTTC. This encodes CASSLLQGNIQYF.

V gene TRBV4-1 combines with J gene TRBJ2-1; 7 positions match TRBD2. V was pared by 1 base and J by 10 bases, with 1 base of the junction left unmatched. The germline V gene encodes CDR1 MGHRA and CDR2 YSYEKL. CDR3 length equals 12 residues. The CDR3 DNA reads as TGCGCCAGCAGCCAAGCGGGGGGAGAGCAGTTCTTC. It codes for CASSQAGGEQFF.

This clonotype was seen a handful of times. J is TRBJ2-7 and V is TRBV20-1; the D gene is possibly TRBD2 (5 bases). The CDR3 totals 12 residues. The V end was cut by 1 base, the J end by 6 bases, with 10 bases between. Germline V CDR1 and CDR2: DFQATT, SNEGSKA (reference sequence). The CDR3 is CSARVRGSEQYF. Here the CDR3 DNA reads TGCAGTGCTAGAGTTCGAGGGAGCGAGCAGTACTTC.

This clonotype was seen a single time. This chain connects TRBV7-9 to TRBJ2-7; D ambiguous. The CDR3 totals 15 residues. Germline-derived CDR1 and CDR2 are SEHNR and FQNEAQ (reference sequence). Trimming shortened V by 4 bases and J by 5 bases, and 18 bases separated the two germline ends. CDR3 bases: TGTGCCAGCAGCTCCCTTGCGGACGAACTGGACGAGCAGTACTTC. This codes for CASSSLADELDEQYF. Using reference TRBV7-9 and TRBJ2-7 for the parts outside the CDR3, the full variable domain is DTGVSQNPRHKITKRGQNVTFRCDPISEHNRLYWYRQTLGQGPEFLTYFQNEAQLEKSRLLSDRFSAERPKGSFSTLEIQRTEQGDSAMYLCASSSLADELDEQYFGPGTRLTVT.

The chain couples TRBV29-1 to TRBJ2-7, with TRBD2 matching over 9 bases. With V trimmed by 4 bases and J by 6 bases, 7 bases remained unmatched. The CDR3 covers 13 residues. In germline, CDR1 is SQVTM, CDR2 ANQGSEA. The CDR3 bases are TGCAGCGTTGCAAAGGGACTAGCAGCCGAGCAGTACTTC. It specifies CSVAKGLAAEQYF.

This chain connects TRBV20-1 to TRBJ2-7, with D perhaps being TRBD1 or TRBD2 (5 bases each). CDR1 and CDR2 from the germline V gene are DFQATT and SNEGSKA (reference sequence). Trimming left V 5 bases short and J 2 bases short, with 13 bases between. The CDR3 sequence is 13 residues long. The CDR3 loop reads CSAYLGETYEQYF. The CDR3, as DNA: TGCAGTGCTTATCTGGGGGAAACCTACGAGCAGTACTTC.

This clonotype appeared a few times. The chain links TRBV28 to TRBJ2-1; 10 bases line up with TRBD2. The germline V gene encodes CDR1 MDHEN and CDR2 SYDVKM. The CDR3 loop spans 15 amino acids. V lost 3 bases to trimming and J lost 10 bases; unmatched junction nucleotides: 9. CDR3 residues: CASSLQLAGPMEQFF. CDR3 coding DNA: TGTGCCAGCAGTTTGCAACTAGCGGGACCCATGGAGCAGTTCTTC. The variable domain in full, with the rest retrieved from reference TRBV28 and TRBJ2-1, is DVKVTQSSRYLVKRTGEKVFLECVQDMDHENMFWYRQDPGLGLRLIYFSYDVKMKEKGDIPEGYSVSREKKERFSLILESASTNQTSMYLCASSLQLAGPMEQFFGPGTRLTVL.

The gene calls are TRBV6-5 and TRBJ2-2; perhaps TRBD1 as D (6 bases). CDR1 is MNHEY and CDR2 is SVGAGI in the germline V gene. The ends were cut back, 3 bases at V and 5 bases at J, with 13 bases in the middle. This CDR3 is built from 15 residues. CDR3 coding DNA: TGTGCCAGCAGTTATGGCATAGGGGGTACCGGGGAGCTGTTTTTT. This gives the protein CASSYGIGGTGELFF.

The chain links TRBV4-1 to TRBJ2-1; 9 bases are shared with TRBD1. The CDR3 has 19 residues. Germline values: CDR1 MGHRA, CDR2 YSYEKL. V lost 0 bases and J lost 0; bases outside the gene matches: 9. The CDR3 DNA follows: TGCGCCAGCAGCCAAGAACGGGACAGGGCGCCCCTCTCCTACAATGAGCAGTTCTTC. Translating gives CASSQERDRAPLSYNEQFF.

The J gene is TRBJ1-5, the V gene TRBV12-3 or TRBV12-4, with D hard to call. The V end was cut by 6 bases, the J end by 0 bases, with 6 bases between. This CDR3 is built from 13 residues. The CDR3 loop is CASRTDSNQPQHF. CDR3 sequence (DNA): TGTGCCAGCAGAACAGATAGCAATCAGCCCCAGCATTTT.

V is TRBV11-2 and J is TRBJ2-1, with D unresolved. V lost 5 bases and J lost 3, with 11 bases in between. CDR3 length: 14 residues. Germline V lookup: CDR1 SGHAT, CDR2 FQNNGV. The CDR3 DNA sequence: TGTGCCAGCAGCATCCTGGGCGGCTACAATGAGCAGTTCTTC. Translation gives CASSILGGYNEQFF.

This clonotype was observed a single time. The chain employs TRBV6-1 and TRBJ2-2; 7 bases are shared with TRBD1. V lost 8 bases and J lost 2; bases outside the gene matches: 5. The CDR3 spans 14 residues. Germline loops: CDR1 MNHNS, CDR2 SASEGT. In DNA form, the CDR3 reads TGTGCCAGCCCCGGGACAGCTAACACCGGGGAGCTGTTTTTT. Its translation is CASPGTANTGELFF.

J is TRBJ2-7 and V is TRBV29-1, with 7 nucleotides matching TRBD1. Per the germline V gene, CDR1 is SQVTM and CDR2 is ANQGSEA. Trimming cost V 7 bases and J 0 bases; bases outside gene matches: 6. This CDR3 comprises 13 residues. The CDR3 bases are TGCAGCGCCAGCAGGGGGTTCTCCTACGAGCAGTACTTC. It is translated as CSASRGFSYEQYF.

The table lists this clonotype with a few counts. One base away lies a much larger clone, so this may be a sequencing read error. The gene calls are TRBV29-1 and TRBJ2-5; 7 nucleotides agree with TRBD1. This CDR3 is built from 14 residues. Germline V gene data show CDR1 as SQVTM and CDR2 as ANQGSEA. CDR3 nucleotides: TGCAGCGCGAACAGGGGAACGGGCCAAGAGACCCAGCACTTC. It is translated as CSANRGTGQETQHF.

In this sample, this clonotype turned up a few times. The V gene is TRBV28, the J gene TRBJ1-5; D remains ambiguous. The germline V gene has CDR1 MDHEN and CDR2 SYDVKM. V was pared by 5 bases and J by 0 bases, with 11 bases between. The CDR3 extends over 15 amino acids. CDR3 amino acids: CASSLQQNSNQPQHF. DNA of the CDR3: TGTGCCAGCAGTCTACAACAGAATAGCAATCAGCCCCAGCATTTT.

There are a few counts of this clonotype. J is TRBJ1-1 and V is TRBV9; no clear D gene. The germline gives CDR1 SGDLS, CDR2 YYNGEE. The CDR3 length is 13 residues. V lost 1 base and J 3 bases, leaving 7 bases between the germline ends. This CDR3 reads CASSVRAYTEAFF. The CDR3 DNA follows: TGTGCCAGCAGCGTAAGGGCTTACACTGAAGCTTTCTTT.

DNA for the CDR3: TGTGCCAGCAGTTTTGATAGTTCGGGGCCCGGGGAGCTGTTTTTT. Translation: CASSFDSSGPGELFF. The chain links TRBV27 to TRBJ2-2; D is perhaps TRBD1 or TRBD2 (5 bases each). This CDR3 is built from 15 residues. Deletions cut 3 bases from V and 6 bases from J, with 14 bases between. Germline V lookup: CDR1 MNHEY, CDR2 SMNVEV (reference sequence).

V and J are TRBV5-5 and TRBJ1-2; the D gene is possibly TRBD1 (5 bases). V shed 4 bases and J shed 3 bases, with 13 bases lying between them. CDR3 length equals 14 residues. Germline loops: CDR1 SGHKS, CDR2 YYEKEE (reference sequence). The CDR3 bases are TGTGCCAGCAGCGGGGCCTGGACGGACTATGGCTACACCTTC. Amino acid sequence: CASSGAWTDYGYTF. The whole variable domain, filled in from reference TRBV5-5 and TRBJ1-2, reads DAGVTQSPTHLIKTRGQQVTLRCSPISGHKSVSWYQQVLGQGPQFIFQYYEKEERGRGNFPDRFSARQFPNYSSELNVNALLLGDSALYLCASSGAWTDYGYTFGSGTRLTVV.

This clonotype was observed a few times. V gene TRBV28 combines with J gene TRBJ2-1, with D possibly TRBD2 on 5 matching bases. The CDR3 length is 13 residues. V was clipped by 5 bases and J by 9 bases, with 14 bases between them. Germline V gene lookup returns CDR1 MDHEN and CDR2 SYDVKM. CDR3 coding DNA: TGTGCCAGCAGTCATACTAGTACGGGTGAGCAGTTCTTC. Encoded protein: CASSHTSTGEQFF.

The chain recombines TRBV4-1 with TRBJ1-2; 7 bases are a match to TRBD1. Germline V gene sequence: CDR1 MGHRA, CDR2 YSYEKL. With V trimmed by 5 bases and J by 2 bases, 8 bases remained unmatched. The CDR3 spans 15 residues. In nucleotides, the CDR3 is TGCGCCAGCAGCGGGACCCCACAGGGGAACTATGGCTACACCTTC. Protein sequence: CASSGTPQGNYGYTF.

CDR3 DNA: TGCAGTGCTAGTCGAGTTCAGGGGCCCTACAATGAGCAGTTCTTC. Protein sequence: CSASRVQGPYNEQFF. The J gene is TRBJ2-1, the V gene TRBV20-1; D might be TRBD1 (6 bases). Germline V gives CDR1 DFQATT, CDR2 SNEGSKA (reference sequence). V was cut by 3 bases and J by 2 bases, with 14 bases left in between. The CDR3 extends over 15 amino acids.

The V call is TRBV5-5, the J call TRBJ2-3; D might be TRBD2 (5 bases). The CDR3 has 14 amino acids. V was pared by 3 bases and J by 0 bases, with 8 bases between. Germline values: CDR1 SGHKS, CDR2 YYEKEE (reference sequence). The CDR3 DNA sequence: TGTGCCAGCAGCTCCGGACTTAGCACAGATACGCAGTATTTT. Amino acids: CASSSGLSTDTQYF.

The CDR3 loop reads CATSRLGVYEQYF. In DNA, the CDR3 is TGTGCCACCAGCAGACTCGGGGTGTACGAGCAGTACTTC. The chain is built from TRBV15 and TRBJ2-7, with D possibly being TRBD2 (5 bases). Trimming took 2 bases from V and 4 from J, leaving 9 bases between them. Germline V CDR1 and CDR2: LNHNV, YYDKDF (reference sequence). The CDR3 has 13 residues.

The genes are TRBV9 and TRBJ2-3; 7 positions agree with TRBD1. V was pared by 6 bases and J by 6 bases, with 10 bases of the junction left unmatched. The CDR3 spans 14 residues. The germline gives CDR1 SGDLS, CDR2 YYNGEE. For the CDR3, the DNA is TGTGCCAGCACCCGGACAGGACCCGGGGATACGCAGTATTTT. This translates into CASTRTGPGDTQYF. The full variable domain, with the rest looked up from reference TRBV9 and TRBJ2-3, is DSGVTQTPKHLITATGQRVTLRCSPRSGDLSVYWYQQSLDQGLQFLIQYYNGEERAKGNILERFSAQQFPDLHSELNLSSLELGDSALYFCASTRTGPGDTQYFGPGTRLTVL.

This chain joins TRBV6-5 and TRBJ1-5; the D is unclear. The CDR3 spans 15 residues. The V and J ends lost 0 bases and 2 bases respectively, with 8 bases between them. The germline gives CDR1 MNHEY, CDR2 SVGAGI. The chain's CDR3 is CASSYSWQGNQPQHF. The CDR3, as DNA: TGTGCCAGCAGTTACTCGTGGCAAGGCAATCAGCCCCAGCATTTT.

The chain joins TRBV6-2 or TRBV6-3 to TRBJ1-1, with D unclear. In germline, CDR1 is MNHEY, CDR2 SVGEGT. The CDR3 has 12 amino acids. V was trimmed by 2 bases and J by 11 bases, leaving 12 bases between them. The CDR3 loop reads CASSYRAVGAFF. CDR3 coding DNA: TGTGCCAGCAGTTACCGCGCAGTCGGGGCTTTCTTT.

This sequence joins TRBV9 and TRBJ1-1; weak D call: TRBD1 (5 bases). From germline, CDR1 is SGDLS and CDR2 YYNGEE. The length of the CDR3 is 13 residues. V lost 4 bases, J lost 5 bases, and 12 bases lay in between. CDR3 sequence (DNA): TGTGCCAGCAGCCGGGGGGATACGACTGAAGCTTTCTTT. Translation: CASSRGDTTEAFF.